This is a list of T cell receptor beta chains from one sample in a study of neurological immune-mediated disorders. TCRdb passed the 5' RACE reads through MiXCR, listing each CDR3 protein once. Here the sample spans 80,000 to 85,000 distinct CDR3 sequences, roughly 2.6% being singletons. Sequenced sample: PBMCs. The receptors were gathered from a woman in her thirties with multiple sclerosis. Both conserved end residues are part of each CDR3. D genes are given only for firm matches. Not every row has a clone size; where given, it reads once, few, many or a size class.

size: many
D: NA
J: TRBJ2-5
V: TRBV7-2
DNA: TGTGCCAGCAGCTTAGTGTACGGCATCGAGACCCAGTACTTC
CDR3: CASSLVYGIETQYF

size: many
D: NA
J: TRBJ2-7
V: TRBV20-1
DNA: TGCAGTGCTAGAGAGTACGAGCAGTACTTC
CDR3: CSAREYEQYF

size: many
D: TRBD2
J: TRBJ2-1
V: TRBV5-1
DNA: TGCGCCAGCAGCCCGACTAGCGAACACAATGAGCAGTTCTTC
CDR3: CASSPTSEHNEQFF

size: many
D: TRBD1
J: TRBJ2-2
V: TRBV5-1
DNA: TGCGCCAGCACCCTCCAGGGGGCGAACACCGGGGAGCTGTTTTTT
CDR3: CASTLQGANTGELFF

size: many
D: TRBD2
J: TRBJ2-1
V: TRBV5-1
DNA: TGCGCCAGCAGCGCGAGCGGGAGGGCCTTAGATGAGCAGTTCTTC
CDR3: CASSASGRALDEQFF

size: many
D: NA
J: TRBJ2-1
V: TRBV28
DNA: TGTGCCAGCAGTTTAACGGCGAGGCATGAGCAGTTCTTC
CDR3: CASSLTARHEQFF

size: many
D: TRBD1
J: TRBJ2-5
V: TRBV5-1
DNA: TGCGCCAGCAGCCTGACAGGGGGCGCCGCGGAGACCCAGTACTTC
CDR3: CASSLTGGAAETQYF

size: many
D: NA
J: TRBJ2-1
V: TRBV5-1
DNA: TGCGCCAGCAGCTTGGCCACCAGCCACAATGAGCAGTTCTTC
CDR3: CASSLATSHNEQFF

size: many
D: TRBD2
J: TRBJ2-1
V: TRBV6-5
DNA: TGTGCCAGCAGTCAGACTAGCGGGAGGGCCAATGAGCAGTTCTTC
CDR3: CASSQTSGRANEQFF

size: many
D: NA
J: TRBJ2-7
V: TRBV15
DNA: TGTGCCACCAGCAGAGGCTTATACGAGCAGTACTTC
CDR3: CATSRGLYEQYF

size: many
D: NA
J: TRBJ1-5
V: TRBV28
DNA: TGTGCCAGCGCTTCGGGGGGGGCTGGAAATCAGCCCCAGCATTTT
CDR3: CASASGGAGNQPQHF

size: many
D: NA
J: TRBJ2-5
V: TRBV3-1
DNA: TGTGCCAGCAGCCACGGACTTCCCCAAGAGACCCAGTACTTC
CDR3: CASSHGLPQETQYF

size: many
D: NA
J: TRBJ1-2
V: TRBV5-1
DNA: TGCGCCAGCGGAGGTCTGTCTGTCTATGGCTACACCTTC
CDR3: CASGGLSVYGYTF

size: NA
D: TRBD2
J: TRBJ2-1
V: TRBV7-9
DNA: TGTGCCAGCAGCCCGGGACTAGCGGGAGGTTATGAGCAGTTCTTC
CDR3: CASSPGLAGGYEQFF

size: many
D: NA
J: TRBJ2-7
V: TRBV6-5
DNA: TGTGCCAGCATGAGCGGCTACGAGCAGTACTTC
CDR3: CASMSGYEQYF

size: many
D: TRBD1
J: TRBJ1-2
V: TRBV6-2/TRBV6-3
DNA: TGTGCCAGCAGGCTGACAGGGTCGAATGGCTACACCTTC
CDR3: CASRLTGSNGYTF

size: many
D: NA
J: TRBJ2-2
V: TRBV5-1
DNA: TGCGCCAGCAGCTTGGTTCTAATGGGGACCACCGGGGAGCTGTTTTTT
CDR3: CASSLVLMGTTGELFF

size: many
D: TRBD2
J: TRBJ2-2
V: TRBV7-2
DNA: TGTGCCAGCAGCGTCAGCGGGGACACCGGGGAGCTGTTTTTT
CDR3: CASSVSGDTGELFF